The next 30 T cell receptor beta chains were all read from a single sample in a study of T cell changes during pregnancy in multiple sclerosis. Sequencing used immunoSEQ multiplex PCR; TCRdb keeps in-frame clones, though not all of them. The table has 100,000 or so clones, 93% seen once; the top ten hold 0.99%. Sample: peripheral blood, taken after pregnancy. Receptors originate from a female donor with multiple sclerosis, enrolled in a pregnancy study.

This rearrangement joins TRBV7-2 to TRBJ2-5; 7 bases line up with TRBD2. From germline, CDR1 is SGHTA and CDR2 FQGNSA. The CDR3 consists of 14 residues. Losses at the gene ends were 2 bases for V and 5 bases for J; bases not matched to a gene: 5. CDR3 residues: CASSLSTSVETQYF. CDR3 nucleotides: TGTGCCAGCAGCTTAAGTACTAGCGTTGAGACCCAGTACTTC.

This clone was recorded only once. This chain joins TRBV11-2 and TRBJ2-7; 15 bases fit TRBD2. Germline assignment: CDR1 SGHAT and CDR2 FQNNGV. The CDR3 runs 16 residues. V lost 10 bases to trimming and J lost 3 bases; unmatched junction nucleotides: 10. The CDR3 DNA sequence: TGTGCCACCGGACTAGCGGGAGGGAAGGGGTTCTACGAGCAGTACTTC. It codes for CATGLAGGKGFYEQYF.

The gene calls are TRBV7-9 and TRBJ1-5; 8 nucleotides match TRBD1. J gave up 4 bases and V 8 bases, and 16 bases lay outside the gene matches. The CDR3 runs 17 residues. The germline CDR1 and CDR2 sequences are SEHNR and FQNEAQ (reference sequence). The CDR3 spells CASGAQSGGLGNQPQHF. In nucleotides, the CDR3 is TGTGCCAGCGGTGCTCAATCAGGGGGCCTCGGGAATCAGCCCCAGCATTTT.

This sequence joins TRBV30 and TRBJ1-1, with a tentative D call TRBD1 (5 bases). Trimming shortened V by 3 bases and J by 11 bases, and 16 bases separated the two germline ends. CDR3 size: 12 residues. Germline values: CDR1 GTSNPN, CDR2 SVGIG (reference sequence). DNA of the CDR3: TGTGCCTGGAGGGAAGATAGGGGAGGCGCTTTCTTT. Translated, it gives CAWREDRGGAFF.

The CDR3 nucleotides are TGTGCCAGCAGCCCAGAACCCAGACTAGCGGGGAGACAAACCGGGGAGCTGTTTTTT. It yields the protein CASSPEPRLAGRQTGELFF. This chain joins TRBV7-3 and TRBJ2-2; 11 nucleotides line up with TRBD2. V shed 5 bases and J 5 bases; nucleotides not matched to a gene: 16. This CDR3 has 19 residues. The germline V gene has CDR1 SGHTA and CDR2 FQGTGA.

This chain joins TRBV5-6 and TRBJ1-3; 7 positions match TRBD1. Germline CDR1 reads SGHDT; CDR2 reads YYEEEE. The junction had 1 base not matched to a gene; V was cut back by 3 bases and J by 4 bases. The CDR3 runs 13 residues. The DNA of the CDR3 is TGTGCCAGCAGCTCGGACAGGGGAAACACCATATATTTT. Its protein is CASSSDRGNTIYF.

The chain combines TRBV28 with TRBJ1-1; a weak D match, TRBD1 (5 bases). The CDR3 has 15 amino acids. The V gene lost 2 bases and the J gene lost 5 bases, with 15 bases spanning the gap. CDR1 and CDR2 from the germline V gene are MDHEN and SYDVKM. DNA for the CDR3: TGTGCCAGCAGTTTAAGCCCACCCCGGGGGACTGAAGCTTTCTTT. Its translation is CASSLSPPRGTEAFF.

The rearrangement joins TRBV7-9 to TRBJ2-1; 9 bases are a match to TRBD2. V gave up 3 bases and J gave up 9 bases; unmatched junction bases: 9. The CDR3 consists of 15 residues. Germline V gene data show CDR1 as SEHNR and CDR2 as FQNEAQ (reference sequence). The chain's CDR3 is CASSFSSGINGEQFF. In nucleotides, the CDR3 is TGTGCCAGCAGCTTTTCTAGCGGGATCAACGGTGAGCAGTTCTTC.

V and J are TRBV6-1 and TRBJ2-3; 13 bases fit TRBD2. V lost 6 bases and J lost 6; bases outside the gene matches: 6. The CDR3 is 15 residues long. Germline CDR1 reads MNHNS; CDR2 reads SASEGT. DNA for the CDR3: TGTGCCAGCAGGGGACTAGCGGGGAATTACGATACGCAGTATTTT. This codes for CASRGLAGNYDTQYF.

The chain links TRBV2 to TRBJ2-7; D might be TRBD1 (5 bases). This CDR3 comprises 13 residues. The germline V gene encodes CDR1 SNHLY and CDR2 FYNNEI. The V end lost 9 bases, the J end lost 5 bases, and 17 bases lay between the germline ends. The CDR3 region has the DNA TGTGCCAGTTCAGGGTCAGATCCCCACGAGCAGTACTTC. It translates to CASSGSDPHEQYF.

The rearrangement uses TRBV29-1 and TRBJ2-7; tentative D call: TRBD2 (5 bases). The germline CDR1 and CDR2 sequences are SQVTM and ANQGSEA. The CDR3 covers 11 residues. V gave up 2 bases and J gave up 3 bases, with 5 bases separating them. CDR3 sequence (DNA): TGCAGCGTTGAAAGCGGCTACGAGCAGTACTTC. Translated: CSVESGYEQYF.

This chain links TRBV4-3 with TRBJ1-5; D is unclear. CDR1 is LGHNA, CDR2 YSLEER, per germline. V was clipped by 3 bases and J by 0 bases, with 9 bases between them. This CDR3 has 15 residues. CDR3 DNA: TGCGCCAGCAGCCAGGGAGTCCATAGCAATCAGCCCCAGCATTTT. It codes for CASSQGVHSNQPQHF.

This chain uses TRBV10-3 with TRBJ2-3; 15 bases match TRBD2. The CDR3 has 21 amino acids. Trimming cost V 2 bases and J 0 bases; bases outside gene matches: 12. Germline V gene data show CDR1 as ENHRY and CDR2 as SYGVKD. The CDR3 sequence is CAISELPGLAGGSSSTDTQYF. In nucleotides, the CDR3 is TGTGCCATCAGTGAGCTTCCGGGACTAGCGGGAGGCTCCTCTAGCACAGATACGCAGTATTTT.

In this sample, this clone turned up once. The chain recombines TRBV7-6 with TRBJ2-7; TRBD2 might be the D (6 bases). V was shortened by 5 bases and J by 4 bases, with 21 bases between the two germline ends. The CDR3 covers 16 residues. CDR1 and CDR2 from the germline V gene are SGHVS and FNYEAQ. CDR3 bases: TGTGCCAGCAGCCCGGCGATGGGGGAGGCGAGGTACGAGCAGTACTTC. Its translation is CASSPAMGEARYEQYF.

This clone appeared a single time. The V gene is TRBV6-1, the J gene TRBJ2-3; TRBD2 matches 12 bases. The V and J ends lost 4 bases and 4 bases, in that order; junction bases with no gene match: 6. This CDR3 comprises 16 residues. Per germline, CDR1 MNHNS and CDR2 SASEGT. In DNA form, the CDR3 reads TGTGCCAGCAGTGCCCAGACTAGCGGGAGCGCAGATACGCAGTATTTT. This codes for CASSAQTSGSADTQYF.

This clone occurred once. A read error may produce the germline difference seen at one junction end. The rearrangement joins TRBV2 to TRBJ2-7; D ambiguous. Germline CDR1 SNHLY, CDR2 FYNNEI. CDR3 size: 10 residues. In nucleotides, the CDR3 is TGTGCCAGCAGGGGCCAGATTGTCGATTTC. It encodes CASRGQIVDF.

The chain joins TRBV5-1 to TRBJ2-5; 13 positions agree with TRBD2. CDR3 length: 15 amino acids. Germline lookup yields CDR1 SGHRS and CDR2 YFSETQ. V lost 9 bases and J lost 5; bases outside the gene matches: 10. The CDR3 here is CATKLAGGGLETQYF. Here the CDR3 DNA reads TGCGCCACCAAACTAGCGGGAGGGGGTCTCGAGACCCAGTACTTC. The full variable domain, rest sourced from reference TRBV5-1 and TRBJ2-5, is KAGVTQTPRYLIKTRGQQVTLSCSPISGHRSVSWYQQTPGQGLQFLFEYFSETQRNKGNFPGRFSGRQFSNSRSEMNVSTLELGDSALYLCATKLAGGGLETQYFGPGTRLLVL.

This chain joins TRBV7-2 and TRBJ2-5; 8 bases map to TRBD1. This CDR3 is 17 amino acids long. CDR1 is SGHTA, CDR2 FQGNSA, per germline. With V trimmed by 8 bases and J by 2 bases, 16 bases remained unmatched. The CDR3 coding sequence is TGTGCCAGCCTCCGTCGGCTCGCCACAGGGGGACAAGAGACCCAGTACTTC. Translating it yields CASLRRLATGGQETQYF. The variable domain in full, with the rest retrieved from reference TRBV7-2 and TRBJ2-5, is GAGVSQSPSNKVTEKGKDVELRCDPISGHTALYWYRQSLGQGLEFLIYFQGNSAPDKSGLPSDRFSAERTGGSVSTLTIQRTQQEDSAVYLCASLRRLATGGQETQYFGPGTRLLVL.

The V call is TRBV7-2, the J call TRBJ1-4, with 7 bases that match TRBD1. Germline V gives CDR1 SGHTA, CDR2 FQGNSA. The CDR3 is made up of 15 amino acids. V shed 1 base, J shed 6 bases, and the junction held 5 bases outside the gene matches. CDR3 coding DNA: TGTGCCAGCAGCTTAGTTTTCGGACAGGATGAAAAACTGTTTTTT. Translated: CASSLVFGQDEKLFF.

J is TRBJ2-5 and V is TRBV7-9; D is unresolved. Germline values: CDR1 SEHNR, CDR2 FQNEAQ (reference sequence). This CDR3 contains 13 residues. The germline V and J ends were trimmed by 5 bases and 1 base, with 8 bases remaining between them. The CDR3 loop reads CASSLLTQETQYF. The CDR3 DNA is TGTGCCAGCAGCCTACTCACCCAAGAGACCCAGTACTTC.

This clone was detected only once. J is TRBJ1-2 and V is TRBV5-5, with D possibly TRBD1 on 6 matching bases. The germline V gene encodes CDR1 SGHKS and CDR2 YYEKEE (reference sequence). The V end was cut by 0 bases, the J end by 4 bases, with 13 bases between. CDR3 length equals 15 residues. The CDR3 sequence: CASSLDRGTSYGYTF. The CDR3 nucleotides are TGTGCCAGCAGCTTGGATAGGGGGACGAGCTATGGCTACACCTTC.

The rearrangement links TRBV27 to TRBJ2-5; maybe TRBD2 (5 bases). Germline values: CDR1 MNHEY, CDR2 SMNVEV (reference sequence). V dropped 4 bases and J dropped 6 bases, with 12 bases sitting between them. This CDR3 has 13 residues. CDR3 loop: CASSYRELQTQYF. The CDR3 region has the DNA TGTGCCAGCAGTTACCGGGAATTGCAGACCCAGTACTTC.

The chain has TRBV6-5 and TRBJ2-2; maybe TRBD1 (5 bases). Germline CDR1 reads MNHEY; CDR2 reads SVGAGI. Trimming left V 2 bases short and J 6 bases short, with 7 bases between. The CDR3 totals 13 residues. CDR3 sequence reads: CASSYKQAGELFF. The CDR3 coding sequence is TGTGCCAGCAGTTACAAACAGGCCGGGGAGCTGTTTTTT.

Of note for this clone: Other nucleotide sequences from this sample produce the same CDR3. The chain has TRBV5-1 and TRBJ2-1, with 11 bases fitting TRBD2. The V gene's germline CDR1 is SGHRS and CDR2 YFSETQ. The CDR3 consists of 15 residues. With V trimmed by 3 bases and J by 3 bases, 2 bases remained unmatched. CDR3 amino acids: CASSSGLAGYNEQFF. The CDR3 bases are TGCGCCAGCAGCTCAGGACTAGCGGGCTACAATGAGCAGTTCTTC.

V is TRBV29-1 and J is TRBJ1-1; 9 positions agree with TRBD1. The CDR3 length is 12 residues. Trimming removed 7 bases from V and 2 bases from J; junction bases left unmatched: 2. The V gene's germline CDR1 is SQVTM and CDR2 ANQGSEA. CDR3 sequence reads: CSATGGNTEAFF. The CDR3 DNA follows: TGCAGCGCGACAGGGGGAAACACTGAAGCTTTCTTT.

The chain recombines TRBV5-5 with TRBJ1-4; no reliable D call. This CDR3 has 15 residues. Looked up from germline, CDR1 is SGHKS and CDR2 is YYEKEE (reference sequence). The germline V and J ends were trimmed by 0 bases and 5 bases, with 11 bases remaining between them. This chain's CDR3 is CASSLVWESNEKLFF. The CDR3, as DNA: TGTGCCAGCAGCTTGGTATGGGAGTCCAATGAAAAACTGTTTTTT.

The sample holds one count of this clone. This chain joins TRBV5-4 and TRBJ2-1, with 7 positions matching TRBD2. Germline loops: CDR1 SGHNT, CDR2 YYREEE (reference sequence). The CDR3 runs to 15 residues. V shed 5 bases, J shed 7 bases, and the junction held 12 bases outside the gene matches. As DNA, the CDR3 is TGTGCCAGCAGTACAAGCGGGAACCCCAGGAATGAGCAGTTCTTC. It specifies CASSTSGNPRNEQFF.

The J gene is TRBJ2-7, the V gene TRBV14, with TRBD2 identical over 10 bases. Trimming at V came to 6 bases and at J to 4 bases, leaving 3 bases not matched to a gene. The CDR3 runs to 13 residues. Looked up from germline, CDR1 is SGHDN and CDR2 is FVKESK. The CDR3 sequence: CASRNSGGYEQYF. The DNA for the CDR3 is TGTGCCAGCAGAAATAGCGGGGGGTACGAGCAGTACTTC.

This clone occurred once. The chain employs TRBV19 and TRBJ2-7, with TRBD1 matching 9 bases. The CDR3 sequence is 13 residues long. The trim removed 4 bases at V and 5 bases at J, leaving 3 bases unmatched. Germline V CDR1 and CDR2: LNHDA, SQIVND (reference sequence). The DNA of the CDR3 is TGTGCCAGTAGTACCAGGACAGGGGACGAGCAGTACTTC. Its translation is CASSTRTGDEQYF.

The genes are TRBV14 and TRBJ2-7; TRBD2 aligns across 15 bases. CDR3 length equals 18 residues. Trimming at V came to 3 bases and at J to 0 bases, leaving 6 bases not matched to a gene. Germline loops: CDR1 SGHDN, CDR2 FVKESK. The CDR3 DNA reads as TGTGCCAGCAGCCACCCCGGGACTAGCGGGAGGAGCTCCTACGAGCAGTACTTC. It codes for CASSHPGTSGRSSYEQYF.